A selection of T cell receptor beta chains follows, all from one sample in a study of OX40 agonist ivuxolimab in advanced cancers. Method: immunoSEQ multiplex PCR; TCRdb's copy keeps in-frame clones and lacks some. This table has 77,000 or so clones, about 90% appearing once. The specimen was CD4+ or CD8+ T cells sorted from blood, collected in a trial of the OX40 agonist ivuxolimab. These receptors all come from an adult with an advanced solid tumor such as melanoma, head and neck, liver or kidney cancer. CDR3s include the opening cysteine and the closing phenylalanine or tryptophan. A D gene is named only where the DNA matches it firmly. Where a row states a size, it is once, few, many or the class of an expanded clone; other rows omit it.

J	D	V	size	DNA	CDR3
TRBJ2-5	.	TRBV5-1	.	TGCGCCAGCAGCTTGGGAGGTGCAGCGAGAGAGACCCAGTACTTC	CASSLGGAARETQYF
TRBJ2-5	TRBD2	TRBV19	once	TGTGCCAGTAGTAATGTCGGGACTAGCGGGAGAGCAGCCCAGTACTTC	CASSNVGTSGRAAQYF
TRBJ2-2	TRBD2	TRBV7-3	.	TGTGCCAGCTCCCAGACTAGCGGGGGGGCCTTTATAAGCACCGGGGAGCTGTTTTTT	CASSQTSGGAFISTGELFF
TRBJ2-1	TRBD2	TRBV7-6	.	TGTGCCAGCAGCATGACCTCGGGGGGGTTGGATGAGCAGTTCTTC	CASSMTSGGLDEQFF
TRBJ2-3	.	TRBV5-6	.	TGTGCCAGCAGCTTGCGGTATACGCAGTATTTT	CASSLRYTQYF
TRBJ1-5	.	TRBV30	.	TGTGCCTGGAGAGGGGATAGCAATCAGCCCCAGCATTTT	CAWRGDSNQPQHF
TRBJ1-4	.	TRBV10-2	.	TGCGCCAGCAGTGATTTCTCGGCTCTTTTTGAAAAACTGTTTTTT	CASSDFSALFEKLFF
TRBJ2-6	.	TRBV18	.	TGTGCCAGCTCAGGGTGGGGCTCTGGGGCCAACGTCCTGACTTTC	CASSGWGSGANVLTF
TRBJ1-1	TRBD1	TRBV5-6	.	TGTGCCAGCAGCCGCCCGGGACAGTGGAACACTGAAGCTTTCTTT	CASSRPGQWNTEAFF
TRBJ1-1	.	TRBV6-5	.	TGTGCCAGCAGTTACTCGATAGGAACGAACACTGAAGCTTTCTTT	CASSYSIGTNTEAFF
TRBJ2-4	.	TRBV6-6	.	TGTGCGGGGGGTAGACAGGAGAAAAACATTCAGTACTTC	CAGGRQEKNIQYF
TRBJ2-6	TRBD1	TRBV7-9	.	TGTGCCAGCAGCCGGCAATGGGACAGGGGGACTGGGGCCAACGTCCTGACTTTC	CASSRQWDRGTGANVLTF
TRBJ2-1	TRBD1	TRBV5-1	.	TGCGCCAGCGGAGCGCGAGGGGGCCGGGACAATGAGCAGTTCTTC	CASGARGGRDNEQFF
TRBJ1-2	.	TRBV19	.	TGTGCCAGTACCCTGGGACATCGTATACAAGCTAACTATGGCTACACCTTC	CASTLGHRIQANYGYTF
TRBJ2-7	.	TRBV20-1	.	TGCAGTGCTACGACAGGCTACGAGCAGTACTTC	CSATTGYEQYF
TRBJ1-5	.	TRBV2	.	TGTGCCAGCAGCGGGACACACAATCAGCCCCAGCATTTT	CASSGTHNQPQHF
TRBJ1-2	.	TRBV7-2	.	TGTGCCAGCACGCCATCCCAGGGGTATGGCTACACCTTC	CASTPSQGYGYTF
TRBJ1-1	.	TRBV19	few	TGTGCCAGTAGTATAGGGATGAACACTGAAGCTTTCTTT	CASSIGMNTEAFF
TRBJ2-3	TRBD1	TRBV6-5	.	TGTGCCGGGGGACAGACGACAGATACGCAGTATTTT	CAGGQTTDTQYF
TRBJ2-7	TRBD2	TRBV2	.	TGTGCCAGCAGTGAAGAAAAGGTCGGGGGGGAGCAGTACTTC	CASSEEKVGGEQYF
TRBJ1-2	TRBD1	TRBV29-1	.	TGCAGCGAGGGACAGGGGGCAAGCTACACCTTC	CSEGQGASYTF
TRBJ2-1	TRBD2	TRBV28	.	TGTGCCAGCAGTTTAGGGACTAGCGGAAACAATGAGCAGTTCTTC	CASSLGTSGNNEQFF
TRBJ1-1	.	TRBV27	.	TGTGCCAGCAGTTTAAGTGGCAGGGTTAACACTGAAGCTTTCTTT	CASSLSGRVNTEAFF
TRBJ1-2	TRBD1	TRBV28	.	TGTGCCAGCAATATACCGACAGGGGACTATGGCTACACCTTC	CASNIPTGDYGYTF
TRBJ1-4	TRBD1	TRBV15	.	TGTGCCACCAGCAGACAGGGGGGCGATGAAAAACTGTTTTTT	CATSRQGGDEKLFF
TRBJ2-1	TRBD2	TRBV5-1	once	TGCGCCAGCAGCCCTTCCGTCAGCGGGAGAGCCAGGGGGCAGTTCTTC	CASSPSVSGRARGQFF
TRBJ2-1	.	TRBV11-1	.	TGTGCCAGCAGCTTCTACGGGAGTTCCTACAATGAGCAGTTCTTC	CASSFYGSSYNEQFF
TRBJ2-7	.	TRBV6-1	.	TGTGCCAGCAGAGGGACGGCGAGCTCCTACGAGCAGTACTTC	CASRGTASSYEQYF
TRBJ1-1	.	TRBV1	.	TGCACCAGCAGGGACAGGGGGCGATTCACTGAAGCTTTCTTT	CTSRDRGRFTEAFF
TRBJ2-7	.	TRBV19	.	TGTGCCAGTAGTGGGGATACAACTACCCCCTACGAGCAGTACTTC	CASSGDTTTPYEQYF
TRBJ1-2	.	TRBV7-2	.	TGTGCCAGCAGCGCCAGTCCCGGGAGCTACTATGGCTACACCTTC	CASSASPGSYYGYTF
TRBJ1-5	.	TRBV6-1	.	TGTGCCACAGGGCCGACGGAGAATAGCAATCAGCCCCAGCATTTT	CATGPTENSNQPQHF
TRBJ1-1	.	TRBV23-1	.	TGCGCCAGCAGTCAAGGACGGGTGAACACTGAAGCTTTCTTT	CASSQGRVNTEAFF
TRBJ2-1	TRBD2	TRBV7-9	.	TGTGCCAGCAGCTCCGGGACTAGCGGTTACAATGAGCAGTTCTTC	CASSSGTSGYNEQFF
TRBJ1-2	.	TRBV10-1	few	TGCGCCAGCAGTGACAGCTATGGCTACACCTTC	CASSDSYGYTF
TRBJ2-3	.	TRBV5-1	.	TGCGCCAGCAGCTTGGGGGGGAACCCCACAGATACGCAGTATTTT	CASSLGGNPTDTQYF
TRBJ2-1	TRBD1	TRBV2	.	TGTGCCAGCAGTGAAGGTGGACAGGGATTCGGAAAGTTCTTC	CASSEGGQGFGKFF
TRBJ1-2	.	TRBV9	.	TGTGCCAGCAGCGTAGATGGTGGGGAGGAGGGCTCCGGCTACACCTTC	CASSVDGGEEGSGYTF
TRBJ1-3	TRBD1	TRBV30	.	TGTGCCTGGAGGGGACAGGACTCTGGAAACACCATATATTTT	CAWRGQDSGNTIYF
TRBJ2-7	.	TRBV4-1	.	TGCGCCAGCAGCCAAGCTGAGGGACAAGACTACGAGCAGTACTTC	CASSQAEGQDYEQYF
TRBJ2-7	.	TRBV2	few	TGTGCCAGCAGCTTGACAGGAACCTACGAGCAGTACTTC	CASSLTGTYEQYF
TRBJ2-7	.	TRBV7-8	.	TGTGCCAGCAGCCCGCGCGACAGTGGAGGTTACGAGCAGTACTTC	CASSPRDSGGYEQYF
TRBJ1-4	.	TRBV10-3	.	TGTGCCATCAGTGAGGAACCCAGGGGCGAAAAACTGTTTTTT	CAISEEPRGEKLFF
TRBJ1-4	.	TRBV14	.	TGTGCCAGCAGCCGGTCCATCGGAGGTGAAAAACTGTTTTTT	CASSRSIGGEKLFF
TRBJ1-2	.	TRBV11-1	once	TGTGCCAGCAGCTTCCGACAGGCCCAAACCTCTAACTATGGCTACACCTTC	CASSFRQAQTSNYGYTF